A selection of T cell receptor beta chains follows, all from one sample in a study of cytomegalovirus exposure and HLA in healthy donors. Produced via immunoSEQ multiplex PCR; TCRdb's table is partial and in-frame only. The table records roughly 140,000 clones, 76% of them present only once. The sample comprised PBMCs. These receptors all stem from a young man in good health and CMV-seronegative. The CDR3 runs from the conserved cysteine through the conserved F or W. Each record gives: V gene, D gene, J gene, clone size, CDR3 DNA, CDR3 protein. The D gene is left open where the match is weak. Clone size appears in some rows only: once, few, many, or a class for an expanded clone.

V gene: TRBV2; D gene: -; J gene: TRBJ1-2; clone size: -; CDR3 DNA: TGTGCCAGCAGTGAAGCAGGCGCCACCAGCGTCACCTTC; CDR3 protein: CASSEAGATSVTF
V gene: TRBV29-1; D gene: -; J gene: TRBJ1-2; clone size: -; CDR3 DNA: TGCAGCGTTGCCAGGACAGCACGTTACACCTTC; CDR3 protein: CSVARTARYTF
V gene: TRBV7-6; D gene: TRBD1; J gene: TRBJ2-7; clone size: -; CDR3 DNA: TGTGCCAGCAGCTTAGCGGGGACAGGTCTTGGGGAGCAGTACTTC; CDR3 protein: CASSLAGTGLGEQYF
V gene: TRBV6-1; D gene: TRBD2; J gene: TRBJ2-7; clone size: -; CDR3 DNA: TGTGCCTCCCGAAGACTAGCGGGAGCACAAGAGCAGTACTTC; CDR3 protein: CASRRLAGAQEQYF
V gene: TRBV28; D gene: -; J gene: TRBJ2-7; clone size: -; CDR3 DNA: TGTGCCAGCAGTTTATGGGGCGCCCCAGGATCCTACGAGCAGTACTTC; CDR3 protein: CASSLWGAPGSYEQYF
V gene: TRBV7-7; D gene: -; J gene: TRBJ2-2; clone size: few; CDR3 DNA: TGTGCCACCCTCTTCCGAGGGACCGGGGAGCTGTTTTTT; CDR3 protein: CATLFRGTGELFF
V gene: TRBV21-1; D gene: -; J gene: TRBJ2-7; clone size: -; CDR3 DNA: TGTGCCAGCAGCAAAGTCTTCGGCGCTAGCGAACACTACGAGCAGTACTTC; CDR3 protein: CASSKVFGASEHYEQYF
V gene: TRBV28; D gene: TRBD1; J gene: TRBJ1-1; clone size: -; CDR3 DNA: TGTGCCAGCAGTTTATCGGACAGGGGGCTGACTGAAGCTTTCTTT; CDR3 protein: CASSLSDRGLTEAFF
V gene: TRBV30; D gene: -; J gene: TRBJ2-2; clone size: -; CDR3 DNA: TGTGCCTGGAGTGTAAAACAGGGAACCGGGGAGCTGTTTTTT; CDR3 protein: CAWSVKQGTGELFF
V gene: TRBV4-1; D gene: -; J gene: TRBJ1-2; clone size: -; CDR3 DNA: TGCGCCAGCAGCCAAGATCCGGGTGTGCCTGGCTATGGCTACACCTTC; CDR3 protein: CASSQDPGVPGYGYTF
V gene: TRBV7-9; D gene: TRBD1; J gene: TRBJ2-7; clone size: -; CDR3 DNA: TGTGCCAGCAGCATCGGACAGGGGATCGACGAGCAGTACTTC; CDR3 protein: CASSIGQGIDEQYF
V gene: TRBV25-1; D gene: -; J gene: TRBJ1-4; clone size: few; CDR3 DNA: TGTGCCAGCAGTCTGACAGGAGCAACTAATGAAAAACTGTTTTTT; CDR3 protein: CASSLTGATNEKLFF
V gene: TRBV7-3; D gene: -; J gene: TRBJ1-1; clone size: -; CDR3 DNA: TGTGCCAGCAGCCCAACCCCGTCGGCGGGTCAAGCCGGAGCTTTCTTT; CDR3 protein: CASSPTPSAGQAGAFF
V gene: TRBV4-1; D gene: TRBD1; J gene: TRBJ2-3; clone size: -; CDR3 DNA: TGCGCCAGCAGTCTAGACAGGGGCACAGATACGCAGTATTTT; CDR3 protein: CASSLDRGTDTQYF
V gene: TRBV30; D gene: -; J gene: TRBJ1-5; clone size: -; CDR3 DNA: TGTGCCTGGAGTGTACAGCCCAATCAGCCCCAGCATTTT; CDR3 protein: CAWSVQPNQPQHF
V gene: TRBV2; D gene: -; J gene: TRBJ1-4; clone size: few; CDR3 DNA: TGTGCCAGCAGTCAGGAGGGATGGGCTGAAAAACTGTTTTTT; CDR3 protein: CASSQEGWAEKLFF
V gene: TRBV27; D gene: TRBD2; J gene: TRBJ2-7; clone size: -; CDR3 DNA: TGTGCCAGCAGTTCCGGGACTAGCGGCTCCGAGCAGTACTTC; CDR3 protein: CASSSGTSGSEQYF
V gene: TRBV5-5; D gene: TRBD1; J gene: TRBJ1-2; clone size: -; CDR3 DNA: TGTGCCAGCAGTCTGGACAGGGCATTCGGCTATGGCTACACCTTC; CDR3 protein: CASSLDRAFGYGYTF
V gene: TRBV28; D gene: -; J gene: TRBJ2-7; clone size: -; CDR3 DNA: TGTGCCAGCAGGTCTAGTCCCCACGAGCAGTACTTC; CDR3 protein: CASRSSPHEQYF
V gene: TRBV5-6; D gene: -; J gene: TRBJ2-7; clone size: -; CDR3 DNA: TGTGCCAGCAGCCTACAGGGGAGGAGAACCTACGAGCAGTACTTC; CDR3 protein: CASSLQGRRTYEQYF
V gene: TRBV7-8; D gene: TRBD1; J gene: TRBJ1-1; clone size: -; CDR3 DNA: TGTGCCAGCAGCATGGGACAGGGTGAAGCTTTCTTT; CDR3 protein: CASSMGQGEAFF
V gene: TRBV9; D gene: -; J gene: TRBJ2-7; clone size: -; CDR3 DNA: TGTGCCAGCAGCAACACCCCCGACAGGAGCTCCTACGAGCAGTACTTC; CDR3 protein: CASSNTPDRSSYEQYF
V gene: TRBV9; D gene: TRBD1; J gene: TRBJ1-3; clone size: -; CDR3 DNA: TGTGCCAGCACACAGGGGAACTCTGGAAACACCATATATTTT; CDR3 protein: CASTQGNSGNTIYF
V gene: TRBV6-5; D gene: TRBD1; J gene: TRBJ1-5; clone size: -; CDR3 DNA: TGTGCCAGCAGTTACTCAAGACAGGGTGGGCAGCCCCAGCATTTT; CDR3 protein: CASSYSRQGGQPQHF
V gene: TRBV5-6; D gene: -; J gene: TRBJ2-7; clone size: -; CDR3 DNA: TGTGCCAGCAGCTTGGCGAGGAAGGGGACCTACGAGCAGTACTTC; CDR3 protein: CASSLARKGTYEQYF
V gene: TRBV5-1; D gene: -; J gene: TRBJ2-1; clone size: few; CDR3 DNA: TGCGCCAGCAGCTTGGTACCGGCATTCGGGAGTGGAGGAGATGAGCAGTTCTTC; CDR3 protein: CASSLVPAFGSGGDEQFF
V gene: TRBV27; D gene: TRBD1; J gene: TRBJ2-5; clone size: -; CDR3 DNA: TGTGCCAGCAGTTTGGGGGCCGGGACAGCGCAAGAGACCCAGTACTTC; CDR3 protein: CASSLGAGTAQETQYF
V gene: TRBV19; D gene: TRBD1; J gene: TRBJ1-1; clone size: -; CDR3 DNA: TGTGCCAGTAGTCAACGCACAGGGGGTTTGGACACTGAAGCTTTCTTT; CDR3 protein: CASSQRTGGLDTEAFF
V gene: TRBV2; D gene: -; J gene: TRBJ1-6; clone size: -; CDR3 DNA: TGTGCCAGCAGTGACGACATTCCGGATAATTCACCCCTCCACTTT; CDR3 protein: CASSDDIPDNSPLHF
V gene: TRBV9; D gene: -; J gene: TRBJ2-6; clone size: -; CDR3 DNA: TGTGCCAGCAGCGTCGGACAGTCCCCTATTGGGGCCAACGTCCTGACTTTC; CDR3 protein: CASSVGQSPIGANVLTF
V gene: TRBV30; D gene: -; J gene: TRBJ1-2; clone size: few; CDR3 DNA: TGTGCCTGGAGACTCGGGACTTCCTATGGCTACACCTTC; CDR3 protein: CAWRLGTSYGYTF
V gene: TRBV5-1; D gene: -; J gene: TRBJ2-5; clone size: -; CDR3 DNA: TGCGCCAGCAGCCCCTACCGGCAGGGGCGTCTTAGGGAGACCCAGTACTTC; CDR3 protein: CASSPYRQGRLRETQYF
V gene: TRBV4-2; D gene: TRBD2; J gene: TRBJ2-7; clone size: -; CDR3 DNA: TGTGCCAGCAGCCAAGTGACTAGCGGGGGGCACCACGAGCAGTACTTC; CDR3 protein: CASSQVTSGGHHEQYF
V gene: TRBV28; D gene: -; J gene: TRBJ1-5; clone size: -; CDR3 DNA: TGTGCCAGCAGTACAGCAGGGGGCAATCAGCCCCAGCATTTT; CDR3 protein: CASSTAGGNQPQHF
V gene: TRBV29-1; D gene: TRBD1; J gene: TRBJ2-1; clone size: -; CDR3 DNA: TGCAGCGCTTTGACAGGGGAGGTGTTCTTC; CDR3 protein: CSALTGEVFF
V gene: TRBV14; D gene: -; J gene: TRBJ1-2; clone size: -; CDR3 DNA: TGTGCCAGCAGCCAAGTGGCGGGGGCGAACTATGGCTACACCTTC; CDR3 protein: CASSQVAGANYGYTF
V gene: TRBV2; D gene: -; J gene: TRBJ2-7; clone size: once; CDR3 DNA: TGTGCCAGCAGTGATGACTCGAAAGGCTACGAGCAGTACTTC; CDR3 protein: CASSDDSKGYEQYF
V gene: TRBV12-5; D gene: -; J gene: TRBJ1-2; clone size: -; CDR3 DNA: TGTGCTAGTGGTTTGGAGAGGGGGTGGCCCTACACCTTC; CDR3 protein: CASGLERGWPYTF
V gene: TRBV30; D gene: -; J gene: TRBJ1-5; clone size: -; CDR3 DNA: TGTGCCTGGAGCGCCCTCGATTCGGACACCTCAGGGCCCCAGCATTTT; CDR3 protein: CAWSALDSDTSGPQHF
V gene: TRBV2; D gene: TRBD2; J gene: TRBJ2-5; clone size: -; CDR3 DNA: TGTGCCAGCAGTAGCGGGGGAGAGACCCAGTACTTC; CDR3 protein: CASSSGGETQYF
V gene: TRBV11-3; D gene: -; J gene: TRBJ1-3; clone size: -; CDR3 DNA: TGTGCCAGCAGCTGGACGGGGGATTCTGGAAACACCATATATTTT; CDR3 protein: CASSWTGDSGNTIYF
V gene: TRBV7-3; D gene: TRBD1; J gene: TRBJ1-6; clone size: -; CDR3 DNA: TGTGCCAGCAGCTTAGGGGGGACAGGGCGGGGATCACCCCTCCACTTT; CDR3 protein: CASSLGGTGRGSPLHF